These 14 T cell receptor beta chains were sequenced from one sample in a study of pediatric ulcerative colitis. The assay was immunoSEQ multiplex PCR, and TCRdb's table has in-frame clones only and misses some. The sample yields 30,000 to 40,000 clones, around 80% seen once. During colonoscopy, one to two rectal pinch biopsies were collected. The specimen was gut tissue. The origin of the receptors is a boy younger than 18 with mild ulcerative colitis.

The chain employs TRBV1 and TRBJ2-7; the table calls TRBD2, which could not be checked here. TRBV1 is listed as a pseudogene. This CDR3 is 17 amino acids long. DNA for the CDR3: TGCACCAGCAGCCAAGAATCCGGACTAGCGGGGGCTTACGAGCAGTACTTC. This sequence encodes CTSSQESGLAGAYEQYF.

The CDR3 reads CASTRTGAGYGYTF. Here the CDR3 DNA reads TGTGCCAGCACGAGGACAGGGGCGGGTTATGGCTACACCTTC. The chain uses TRBV6-1 and TRBJ1-2, with TRBD1 matching 9 bases. Germline loops: CDR1 MNHNS, CDR2 SASEGT. V shed 7 bases, J shed 5 bases, and the junction held 8 bases outside the gene matches. This CDR3 spans 14 amino acids.

The chain couples TRBV18 to TRBJ1-1, with TRBD1 as a possible D gene (6 bases). Germline V CDR1 and CDR2: KGHSH, LQKENI. This CDR3 contains 14 residues. Trimming took 1 base from V and 3 from J, leaving 9 bases between them. CDR3 sequence reads: CASSPQGGDTEAFF. The DNA for the CDR3 is TGTGCCAGCTCACCACAGGGGGGTGACACTGAAGCTTTCTTT. Drawing the rest from reference TRBV18 and TRBJ1-1, the complete variable domain is NAGVMQNPRHLVRRRGQEARLRCSPMKGHSHVYWYRQLPEEGLKFMVYLQKENIIDESGMPKERFSAEFPKEGPSILRIQQVVRGDSAAYFCASSPQGGDTEAFFGQGTRLTVV.

This clone showed up just a few times. The chain employs TRBV5-5 and TRBJ1-2, with D hard to call. Germline V gene data show CDR1 as SGHKS and CDR2 as YYEKEE (reference sequence). CDR3 length: 13 amino acids. V gave up 4 bases and J gave up 8 bases, with 15 bases separating them. CDR3 nucleotides: TGTGCCAGCAGCCGGGCCCTTCAGACGGGCTACACCTTC. It codes for CASSRALQTGYTF.

As to this clone: An end of the junction does not agree with germline; a read error may underlie this. The V call is TRBV6-1, the J call TRBJ1-2; 7 nucleotides align to TRBD1. In germline, CDR1 is MNHNS, CDR2 SASEGT. This CDR3 has 10 amino acids. This chain's CDR3 is CASSEALTGW. The CDR3 DNA is TGTGCCAGCAGTGAAGCTCTGACAGGGTGG.

The gene calls are TRBV7-2 and TRBJ1-3; D not certain. The V end was cut by 1 base, the J end by 1 base, with 11 bases between. Germline CDR1 is SGHTA and CDR2 is FQGNSA. This CDR3 contains 16 residues. The CDR3 DNA sequence: TGTGCCAGCAGCTTAGGCGGACTGAGATCTGGAAACACCATATATTTT. Translated: CASSLGGLRSGNTIYF.

V and J are TRBV5-1 and TRBJ1-2; D gene uncertain. The germline V gene encodes CDR1 SGHRS and CDR2 YFSETQ. Trimming removed 2 bases from V and 8 bases from J, with 10 bases in between. The CDR3 is 12 amino acids. The CDR3 protein is CASSFVGLGYTF. Here the CDR3 DNA reads TGCGCCAGCAGCTTTGTGGGTTTGGGCTACACCTTC.

The genes are TRBV4-2 and TRBJ2-6; TRBD1 matches 7 bases. The CDR3 runs 15 residues. The germline V gene has CDR1 LGHNA and CDR2 YNFKEQ. After removal of 6 bases from V and 0 bases from J, the junction contained 2 bases not matched to a gene. CDR3 sequence: CASSSGGSGANVLTF. The CDR3 DNA sequence: TGTGCCAGCAGTTCAGGGGGCTCTGGGGCCAACGTCCTGACTTTC.

The V gene is TRBV6-5, the J gene TRBJ1-2; no clear D. V was cut by 5 bases and J by 4 bases, with 11 bases left in between. Per germline, CDR1 MNHEY and CDR2 SVGAGI. The CDR3 is 13 residues long. The DNA of the CDR3 is TGTGCCAGCAGTCGATCGGGTCCCTATGGCTACACCTTC. Amino acid sequence: CASSRSGPYGYTF.

The CDR3 sequence: CASSLSGSGNTIYF. The CDR3 DNA is TGTGCCAGCAGCTTAAGCGGCTCTGGAAACACCATATATTTT. The V gene is TRBV7-9, the J gene TRBJ1-3, with no clear D. The germline gives CDR1 SEHNR, CDR2 FQNEAQ (reference sequence). Deletions cut 2 bases from V and 0 bases from J, with 5 bases between. The CDR3 covers 14 residues.

The chain recombines TRBV18 with TRBJ2-3; TRBD2 matches at 9 bases. The CDR3 covers 16 residues. Germline values: CDR1 KGHSH, CDR2 LQKENI. The V segment lost 3 bases and the J segment 2 bases; nucleotides outside the gene matches: 6. The CDR3 spells CASSPLAGLNTDTQYF. The CDR3 nucleotides read TGTGCCAGCTCACCCCTAGCGGGGTTGAACACAGATACGCAGTATTTT.

The V call is TRBV4-1, the J call TRBJ1-6; 7 nucleotides match TRBD1. V lost 3 bases, J lost 6 bases, and 8 bases stayed unmatched. CDR3 length: 16 amino acids. The germline V gene encodes CDR1 MGHRA and CDR2 YSYEKL. Here the CDR3 DNA reads TGCGCCAGCAGCCATAGGGACAGTCCTGGTAATTCACCCCTCCACTTT. This encodes CASSHRDSPGNSPLHF.

The rearrangement links TRBV10-1 to TRBJ2-3; the match to TRBD2 covers 7 bases. The CDR3 has 15 amino acids. Germline trimming cut 4 bases from V and 0 bases from J; bases unmatched to any gene: 4. Germline CDR1 WNHNN, CDR2 SYGVQD (reference sequence). CDR3 protein: CASSALAASTDTQYF. CDR3 DNA sequence: TGCGCCAGCAGTGCCCTAGCGGCTAGCACAGATACGCAGTATTTT.

Note on this clone: The sample has other DNA sequences that encode this CDR3 too. Here the CDR3 reads CASSQDRGSYEQYF. CDR3 sequence (DNA): TGTGCCAGCAGCCAAGATAGGGGTTCCTACGAGCAGTACTTC. V usage is TRBV4-2 and J usage is TRBJ2-7, with D possibly matching TRBD1 (5 bases). Trimming removed 0 bases from V and 1 base from J, with 7 bases in between. The CDR3 extends over 14 amino acids. The germline CDR1 and CDR2 sequences are LGHNA and YNFKEQ.